Below, 14 T cell receptor beta chains from the same sample are listed, as sequenced in a study of human T cells and chemical hapten exposure. Treatment given: therapeutic diphenylcyclopropenone sensitization with weekly scalp DPC. Individual cDNA molecules had unique molecular identifiers attached to them by the library. One entry per CDR3 protein, called by TCRdb with MiXCR from the reads. The sample has just over 2,500 distinct CDR3 sequences, around 46% seen once. Sequencing was performed on whole blood, taken before DPC sensitization or 2, 6, or about 24 weeks after (not recorded which). Receptors were obtained from an adult with alopecia areata. Some clones in this sample may be carry-over from other donors' samples. This table probably holds off-target reads from a library built for another chain.

J is TRBJ2-5 and V is TRBV11-3, with TRBD1 matching over 7 bases. V was clipped by 5 bases and J by 3 bases; unmatched bases: 3. Germline values: CDR1 SGHNT, CDR2 YENEEA. This CDR3 spans 13 amino acids. The CDR3 sequence is CASSQGQKETQYF. The CDR3 DNA reads TGTGCCAGCAGCCAGGGACAGAAAGAGACCCAGTACTTC.

CDR3 DNA sequence: TGTGCCAGCAGTTTGATTGCCACTACCTACGAGCAGTACTTC. This sequence encodes CASSLIATTYEQYF. The chain employs TRBV28 and TRBJ2-7; D uncertain. Germline V gene lookup returns CDR1 MDHEN and CDR2 SYDVKM. The CDR3 contains 14 residues. The ends were cut back, 3 bases at V and 2 bases at J, with 11 bases in the middle.

This chain links TRBV30 with TRBJ2-1; TRBD1 is a possible D gene (5 bases). The V and J ends lost 2 bases and 5 bases respectively, with 10 bases between them. CDR1 GTSNPN and CDR2 SVGIG come from the germline V gene (reference sequence). CDR3 length equals 13 residues. CDR3 coding DNA: TGTGCCTGGAGTCAGGGCATCGACAATGAGCAGTTCTTC. This translates into CAWSQGIDNEQFF.

The V and J genes are TRBV5-1 and TRBJ2-3; D is unclear. Trimming took 0 bases from V and 2 from J, leaving 4 bases between them. Looked up from germline, CDR1 is SGHRS and CDR2 is YFSETQ. CDR3 length equals 13 residues. This chain's CDR3 is CASSLDFTDTQYF. DNA for the CDR3: TGCGCCAGCAGCTTGGACTTCACAGATACGCAGTATTTT.

The chain is built from TRBV6-2 or TRBV6-3 and TRBJ2-1; D may correspond to TRBD1 or TRBD2 (5 bases each). This CDR3 comprises 16 residues. Trimming took off 5 bases at V and 0 bases at J, with 14 bases between the two ends. Germline loops: CDR1 MNHEY, CDR2 SVGEGT. CDR3 loop: CASSQWDQSSYNEQFF. DNA of the CDR3: TGTGCCAGCAGTCAGTGGGACCAAAGCTCCTACAATGAGCAGTTCTTC.

This clonotype was detected once. CDR3 nucleotide sequence: TGTGCCAGCAGCCTAGTATCCGGGACTAGCGGGTTTGGCAATGAGCAGTTCTTC. As protein: CASSLVSGTSGFGNEQFF. The genes are TRBV7-3 and TRBJ2-1; 12 nucleotides agree with TRBD2. CDR3 length: 18 residues. CDR1 is SGHTA, CDR2 FQGTGA, per germline. V was clipped by 5 bases and J by 6 bases; unmatched bases: 14.

This clonotype was picked up a small number of times. The gene calls are TRBV20-1 and TRBJ2-7; D uncertain. V lost 1 base and J 8 bases, leaving 21 bases between the germline ends. The CDR3 is made up of 15 amino acids. Germline CDR1 DFQATT, CDR2 SNEGSKA (reference sequence). The CDR3 DNA sequence: TGCAGTGCTAGAGCCGCAGAGCTTAAGACCCCCAAGCAGTACTTC. It encodes CSARAAELKTPKQYF.

The chain combines TRBV6-5 with TRBJ2-7; 9 bases are shared with TRBD1. The CDR3 totals 15 residues. Germline assignment: CDR1 MNHEY and CDR2 SVGAGI. The V segment lost 8 bases and the J segment 2 bases; nucleotides outside the gene matches: 10. CDR3 protein: CASARTGGRAYEQYF. DNA for the CDR3: TGTGCCAGCGCCCGAACAGGGGGCCGCGCCTACGAGCAGTACTTC.

This chain uses TRBV25-1 with TRBJ2-3; D gene ambiguous. V was clipped by 7 bases and J by 3 bases, with 8 bases between them. The CDR3 is 12 amino acids. Germline-derived CDR1 and CDR2 are MGHDK and SYGVNS. CDR3 region: CASNRGTDTQYF. DNA of the CDR3: TGTGCCAGCAACAGAGGAACAGATACGCAGTATTTT.

This chain links TRBV10-1 with TRBJ2-4; 11 positions match TRBD2. Looked up from germline, CDR1 is WNHNN and CDR2 is SYGVQD (reference sequence). This CDR3 is 16 amino acids long. The V segment lost 6 bases and the J segment 5 bases; nucleotides outside the gene matches: 9. CDR3 sequence reads: CASRMLSGRAENIQYF. CDR3 nucleotide sequence: TGCGCCAGCAGAATGCTTAGCGGGAGGGCCGAAAACATTCAGTACTTC.

This clonotype was observed a few times. The V and J genes are TRBV2 and TRBJ2-1; 13 bases fit TRBD2. CDR3 length: 15 residues. Trimming at V came to 7 bases and at J to 7 bases, leaving 7 bases not matched to a gene. Germline CDR1 SNHLY, CDR2 FYNNEI. CDR3 in amino acids: CASNVELAGGNEQFF. DNA for the CDR3: TGTGCCAGCAATGTGGAACTAGCGGGAGGGAATGAGCAGTTCTTC.

The genes are TRBV29-1 and TRBJ2-5; D perhaps matches TRBD1 (5 bases). CDR3 length: 14 amino acids. V was cut by 7 bases and J by 4 bases, with 19 bases left in between. Germline CDR1 SQVTM, CDR2 ANQGSEA. The CDR3 sequence: CSADQGISIETQYF. The CDR3 DNA follows: TGCAGCGCCGACCAGGGAATAAGTATAGAGACCCAGTACTTC.

This chain uses TRBV5-1 with TRBJ2-7, with D possibly matching TRBD1 (6 bases). Trimming left V 4 bases short and J 3 bases short, with 14 bases between. The germline gives CDR1 SGHRS, CDR2 YFSETQ. CDR3 length equals 14 residues. The CDR3, as DNA: TGCGCCAGCAGCCAGGACAGAGAAGGCTACGAGCAGTACTTC. This codes for CASSQDREGYEQYF.

This clonotype was recorded a few times. The chain links TRBV7-9 to TRBJ2-7, with 7 bases identical to TRBD1. V gave up 0 bases and J gave up 7 bases; unmatched junction bases: 9. Germline CDR1 is SEHNR and CDR2 is FQNEAQ (reference sequence). The CDR3 is made up of 15 amino acids. CDR3 in amino acids: CASSLAGQTHSEQYF. CDR3 in DNA: TGTGCCAGCAGCTTAGCGGGACAGACCCACTCGGAGCAGTACTTC.